The 15 T cell receptor beta chains below were found in one sample sequenced in a study of OX40 agonist ivuxolimab in advanced cancers. Data came from immunoSEQ multiplex PCR; TCRdb stores just in-frame clones and leaves some out. The sample includes 73,000 or so clones, roughly 80% of them seen just once. The specimen was CD4+ or CD8+ T cells sorted from blood, collected in a trial of the OX40 agonist ivuxolimab. All receptors come from an adult with an advanced solid tumor such as melanoma, head and neck, liver or kidney cancer.

This chain connects TRBV5-4 to TRBJ1-6; maybe TRBD1 (6 bases). V lost 3 bases to trimming and J lost 11 bases, with 18 bases between them. The CDR3 extends over 15 amino acids. The V gene's germline CDR1 is SGHNT and CDR2 YYREEE (reference sequence). CDR3 region: CASSSPGGRRAPLHF. DNA for the CDR3: TGTGCCAGCAGCTCGCCGGGGGGGCGGAGAGCACCCCTCCACTTT.

In its sample, this clone was seen a few times. The chain combines TRBV19 with TRBJ1-5; D remains ambiguous. Germline V CDR1 and CDR2: LNHDA, SQIVND (reference sequence). Trimming shortened V by 1 base and J by 5 bases, and 18 bases separated the two germline ends. CDR3 length: 17 amino acids. The CDR3 nucleotides read TGTGCCAGTAGTATAGGGGTTCGACCGGGAGTATATCAGCCCCAGCATTTT. Its protein is CASSIGVRPGVYQPQHF.

V usage is TRBV7-2 and J usage is TRBJ1-4, with D uncertain. Germline values: CDR1 SGHTA, CDR2 FQGNSA. Trimming removed 5 bases at V and 2 bases at J, with 12 bases between. The CDR3 has 15 residues. The CDR3 protein is CASSIQTGTNEKLFF. CDR3 bases: TGTGCCAGCAGCATCCAGACGGGCACTAATGAAAAACTGTTTTTT. Variable domain in full (rest from reference TRBV7-2 and TRBJ1-4): GAGVSQSPSNKVTEKGKDVELRCDPISGHTALYWYRQSLGQGLEFLIYFQGNSAPDKSGLPSDRFSAERTGGSVSTLTIQRTQQEDSAVYLCASSIQTGTNEKLFFGSGTQLSVL.

The sample holds a few counts of this clone. The chain uses TRBV2 and TRBJ1-3; maybe TRBD1 (5 bases). CDR3 length: 15 amino acids. Germline V gene sequence: CDR1 SNHLY, CDR2 FYNNEI. V was trimmed by 4 bases and J by 4 bases, leaving 14 bases between them. CDR3: CASSAFQGRGNTIYF. For the CDR3, the DNA is TGTGCCAGCAGTGCCTTCCAGGGAAGGGGAAACACCATATATTTT.

J is TRBJ1-3 and V is TRBV28, with 9 bases lining up with TRBD1. Looked up from germline, CDR1 is MDHEN and CDR2 is SYDVKM. Germline trimming cut 5 bases from V and 3 bases from J; bases unmatched to any gene: 5. The CDR3 is 15 residues long. CDR3 sequence: CASSPTGGSGNTIYF. In DNA form, the CDR3 reads TGTGCCAGCAGTCCGACAGGGGGAAGTGGAAACACCATATATTTT.

V usage is TRBV4-2 and J usage is TRBJ2-4, with D uncertain. The CDR3 consists of 15 residues. The germline V and J ends were trimmed by 0 bases and 1 base, with 7 bases remaining between them. The germline gives CDR1 LGHNA, CDR2 YNFKEQ. DNA of the CDR3: TGTGCCAGCAGCCAAGACAGAGCGGCCAAAAACATTCAGTACTTC. It codes for CASSQDRAAKNIQYF.

This sequence joins TRBV9 and TRBJ2-1, with 11 bases matching TRBD2. With 0 bases clipped from V and 0 bases from J, the junction kept 5 bases outside the gene matches. The CDR3 loop spans 18 amino acids. The V gene's germline CDR1 is SGDLS and CDR2 YYNGEE. The CDR3 region has the DNA TGTGCCAGCAGCGTAGGGCTAGCGGGGGGTCCCTCCTACAATGAGCAGTTCTTC. The encoded protein is CASSVGLAGGPSYNEQFF.

V usage is TRBV25-1 and J usage is TRBJ2-3; 8 bases match TRBD1. The CDR3 is 14 residues long. Germline CDR1 MGHDK, CDR2 SYGVNS. J gave up 6 bases and V 8 bases, and 10 bases lay outside the gene matches. The CDR3 loop is CASGGRGQTDTQYF. CDR3 bases: TGTGCCAGCGGGGGCAGGGGGCAAACCGATACGCAGTATTTT.

A word on this clone: Other DNA sequences in this sample translate to the same CDR3. The V gene is TRBV4-1, the J gene TRBJ1-2; weak D call: TRBD1 (6 bases). Germline V gene data show CDR1 as MGHRA and CDR2 as YSYEKL. V was pared by 2 bases and J by 8 bases, with 9 bases between. The CDR3 has 12 amino acids. This chain's CDR3 is CASSQTGLGYTF. The CDR3 DNA sequence: TGCGCCAGCAGCCAAACAGGGTTGGGCTACACCTTC.

J is TRBJ2-1 and V is TRBV9; TRBD2 is a possible D gene (5 bases). The length of the CDR3 is 16 residues. CDR1 and CDR2 (germline): SGDLS, YYNGEE. The V and J ends lost 0 bases and 15 bases respectively, with 25 bases between them. The CDR3, as DNA: TGTGCCAGCAGCGTAGCTAGCCCCCCCCAGACCGAAAAGCTGTTCTTC. It is translated as CASSVASPPQTEKLFF.

The chain has TRBV27 and TRBJ2-7, with TRBD2 identical over 12 bases. The germline V gene encodes CDR1 MNHEY and CDR2 SMNVEV (reference sequence). The CDR3 consists of 15 residues. V shed 5 bases and J 4 bases; nucleotides not matched to a gene: 6. The CDR3 DNA reads TGTGCCAGCAGTCCCCTGACTAGCGGGAGATACGAGCAGTACTTC. It specifies CASSPLTSGRYEQYF.

V is TRBV7-2 and J is TRBJ2-2; the D is unclear. Germline CDR1 reads SGHTA; CDR2 reads FQGNSA. This CDR3 comprises 15 residues. V lost 1 base and J 2 bases, leaving 8 bases between the germline ends. The CDR3 loop is CASSLGYSNTGELFF. The CDR3 coding sequence is TGTGCCAGCAGCTTAGGATACTCCAACACCGGGGAGCTGTTTTTT.

The chain uses TRBV4-1 and TRBJ2-1; possible D gene TRBD1, 6 bases. V dropped 2 bases and J dropped 0 bases, with 11 bases sitting between them. The CDR3 runs to 16 residues. In germline, CDR1 is MGHRA, CDR2 YSYEKL. CDR3 DNA: TGCGCCAGCAGCCAAACACAGGGAAGCTCCTACAATGAGCAGTTCTTC. Amino acids: CASSQTQGSSYNEQFF.

This CDR3 reads CASSLMRLRGWGGYTF. As DNA, the CDR3 is TGTGCCAGCAGCTTGATGCGACTCCGGGGATGGGGTGGCTACACCTTC. The V call is TRBV5-8, the J call TRBJ1-2; D gene uncertain. V shed 1 base and J shed 7 bases, with 20 bases lying between them. Per germline, CDR1 SGHTS and CDR2 YDEGEE. The CDR3 totals 16 residues.

The rearrangement uses TRBV7-6 and TRBJ1-1, with a tentative D call TRBD1 (5 bases). Looked up from germline, CDR1 is SGHVS and CDR2 is FNYEAQ. The CDR3 covers 15 residues. V gave up 5 bases and J gave up 4 bases, with 17 bases separating them. This CDR3 is CASSPYPGGGTEAFF. In DNA form, the CDR3 reads TGTGCCAGCAGCCCCTATCCGGGGGGAGGCACTGAAGCTTTCTTT.